Following are 21 T cell receptor beta chains from one sample sequenced in a study of response to subunit inactivated influenza vaccine. TCRdb re-called the RT-PCR reads through MiXCR, storing one row per CDR3 protein. Among about 240,000 distinct CDR3 sequences listed, 9% to 15% were seen once. Sequencing was performed on non-naive T cells sorted from PBMCs, taken 14 to 15 days before vaccination. These receptors were taken from a man aged 45-60 years who received an inactivated influenza vaccine.

This clonotype has a handful of counts. This chain joins TRBV28 and TRBJ2-3, with D perhaps TRBD2 (6 bases). V lost 6 bases and J lost 6, with 22 bases in between. CDR3 size: 16 residues. The germline CDR1 and CDR2 sequences are MDHEN and SYDVKM. The DNA for the CDR3 is TGTGCCAGCAGACCGGGGGAGGTCGGGAATTCGGATACGCAGTATTTT. This translates into CASRPGEVGNSDTQYF.

J is TRBJ2-1 and V is TRBV11-2; TRBD1 matches at 11 bases. Trimming removed 5 bases from V and 3 bases from J; junction bases left unmatched: 12. This CDR3 has 18 amino acids. Per the germline V gene, CDR1 is SGHAT and CDR2 is FQNNGV. The CDR3: CASSQIWTGGVGYNEQFF. The CDR3 DNA follows: TGTGCCAGCAGCCAGATCTGGACAGGGGGCGTCGGCTACAATGAGCAGTTCTTC.

This clonotype has at least ten counts. J is TRBJ1-1 and V is TRBV4-2; the match to TRBD1 covers 9 bases. The germline V gene encodes CDR1 LGHNA and CDR2 YNFKEQ. The V and J ends lost 4 bases and 1 base, in that order; junction bases with no gene match: 1. The CDR3 totals 14 residues. CDR3 in amino acids: CASSPGQGNTEAFF. For the CDR3, the DNA is TGTGCCAGCAGCCCGGGACAGGGGAACACTGAAGCTTTCTTT.

This clonotype was seen repeatedly, ten times or more. The rearrangement links TRBV18 to TRBJ1-1; D is perhaps TRBD1 (5 bases). Germline assignment: CDR1 KGHSH and CDR2 LQKENI. This CDR3 has 15 amino acids. Trimming removed 5 bases at V and 2 bases at J, with 15 bases between. CDR3 DNA sequence: TGTGCCAGCTCATCTGAATCAAGGACAAACACTGAAGCTTTCTTT. As protein: CASSSESRTNTEAFF. The variable domain in full, completed from reference TRBV18 and TRBJ1-1, reads NAGVMQNPRHLVRRRGQEARLRCSPMKGHSHVYWYRQLPEEGLKFMVYLQKENIIDESGMPKERFSAEFPKEGPSILRIQQVVRGDSAAYFCASSSESRTNTEAFFGQGTRLTVV.

V usage is TRBV19 and J usage is TRBJ2-5, with 8 bases fitting TRBD1. The V gene end was trimmed by 3 bases and the J gene end by 1 base; junction bases not matched to a gene: 4. The germline gives CDR1 LNHDA, CDR2 SQIVND (reference sequence). The CDR3 consists of 15 residues. CDR3 nucleotide sequence: TGTGCCAGTAGTATGGGACAGGCCGCCCAAGAGACCCAGTACTTC. This translates into CASSMGQAAQETQYF.

At least ten counts were recorded for this clonotype. Here the CDR3 DNA reads TGCAGTGCTAGATTCCGGACAGGGCGCGAGCAGTACTTC. It is translated as CSARFRTGREQYF. The chain joins TRBV20-1 to TRBJ2-7, with 8 positions matching TRBD1. Germline CDR1 reads DFQATT; CDR2 reads SNEGSKA (reference sequence). This CDR3 contains 13 residues. J lost 6 bases, V lost 2 bases, and 6 bases had no gene match.

This clonotype was seen repeatedly, ten times or more. This chain joins TRBV7-3 and TRBJ1-1; D call uncertain. V gave up 1 base and J gave up 2 bases, with 11 bases separating them. From germline, CDR1 is SGHTA and CDR2 FQGTGA. This CDR3 region has 15 residues. CDR3 sequence reads: CASSLNPGSNTEAFF. The CDR3 DNA sequence: TGTGCCAGCAGCTTAAATCCGGGTTCCAACACTGAAGCTTTCTTT.

This clonotype appeared a few times. The gene calls are TRBV15 and TRBJ2-7; weak D call: TRBD1 (6 bases). The CDR3 runs to 15 residues. V lost 0 bases, J lost 5 bases, and 14 bases lay in between. CDR1 LNHNV and CDR2 YYDKDF come from the germline V gene (reference sequence). The CDR3 loop is CATSRETGDGNEQYF. CDR3 nucleotide sequence: TGTGCCACCAGCAGAGAGACAGGAGATGGGAACGAGCAGTACTTC.

V and J are TRBV12-3 or TRBV12-4 and TRBJ2-5; 11 nucleotides agree with TRBD2. The CDR3 contains 13 residues. With 9 bases clipped from V and 2 bases from J, the junction kept 2 bases outside the gene matches. This chain's CDR3 is CASLAGGQETQYF. The CDR3 nucleotides read TGTGCCAGTTTAGCGGGGGGGCAAGAGACCCAGTACTTC.

This clonotype was seen more than once but under ten times. The V call is TRBV7-2, the J call TRBJ2-1, with D possibly matching TRBD2 (5 bases). V lost 5 bases and J 1 base, leaving 12 bases between the germline ends. Germline V CDR1 and CDR2: SGHTA, FQGNSA. The CDR3 has 15 residues. The CDR3 bases are TGTGCCAGCAGCCCAAGCGGACGATCCTACAATGAGCAGTTCTTC. Translating gives CASSPSGRSYNEQFF.

This clonotype was found many times. This chain links TRBV7-6 with TRBJ1-3, with D tentatively TRBD1 (5 bases). The germline CDR1 and CDR2 sequences are SGHVS and FNYEAQ. V was clipped by 5 bases and J by 0 bases, with 14 bases between them. The CDR3 has 16 residues. CDR3: CASSNNRLGSGNTIYF. The DNA for the CDR3 is TGTGCCAGCAGCAACAACAGGCTAGGCTCTGGAAACACCATATATTTT.

The genes are TRBV5-5 and TRBJ1-2; weak D call: TRBD1 (6 bases). Trimming took 4 bases from V and 4 from J, leaving 17 bases between them. This CDR3 spans 15 amino acids. The germline V gene has CDR1 SGHKS and CDR2 YYEKEE (reference sequence). CDR3 loop: CASSPLGGGSYGYTF. CDR3 in DNA: TGTGCCAGCAGCCCCTTAGGGGGAGGTAGCTATGGCTACACCTTC.

This clonotype was counted between two and nine times. The chain carries TRBV20-1 and TRBJ2-3, with 7 positions matching TRBD1. Trimming removed 4 bases from V and 0 bases from J; junction bases left unmatched: 7. CDR1 is DFQATT, CDR2 SNEGSKA, per germline (reference sequence). CDR3 length: 15 amino acids. The CDR3 nucleotides are TGCAGTGCTATCCCGGGACAGACTAGCACAGATACGCAGTATTTT. Encoded protein: CSAIPGQTSTDTQYF.

In its sample, this clonotype was seen many times. The V call is TRBV29-1, the J call TRBJ2-3; 11 nucleotides match TRBD2. After removal of 3 bases from V and 2 bases from J, the junction contained 7 bases not matched to a gene. Germline values: CDR1 SQVTM, CDR2 ANQGSEA. The CDR3 is 16 residues long. The CDR3 spells CSVDNSGRENTDTQYF. The CDR3 nucleotides read TGCAGCGTTGATAATAGCGGGAGGGAAAACACAGATACGCAGTATTTT.

This clonotype was recorded once. With a much larger clone just one base away, this may be a read error. The chain recombines TRBV29-1 with TRBJ2-7; a possible D gene is TRBD2 (5 bases). The CDR3 runs 12 residues. Germline V gene data show CDR1 as SQVTM and CDR2 as ANQGSEA. The V end was cut by 6 bases, the J end by 0 bases, with 9 bases between. The CDR3: CSVGELSYEQYF. The DNA for the CDR3 is TGCAGCGTCGGGGAACTCTCCTACGAGCAGTACTTC.

The table lists this clonotype with a few counts. This chain joins TRBV29-1 and TRBJ1-1; no clear D gene. V gave up 7 bases and J gave up 6 bases, with 12 bases separating them. Germline V gene data show CDR1 as SQVTM and CDR2 as ANQGSEA. The CDR3 sequence is 11 residues long. CDR3 residues: CSAGEWPEAFF. CDR3 in DNA: TGCAGCGCCGGCGAGTGGCCTGAAGCTTTCTTT.

V gene TRBV7-2 combines with J gene TRBJ2-1; 8 nucleotides line up with TRBD1. CDR3 length: 15 residues. The V gene's germline CDR1 is SGHTA and CDR2 FQGNSA. V lost 0 bases to trimming and J lost 9 bases; unmatched junction nucleotides: 7. The CDR3 bases are TGTGCCAGCAGCTTAGCGCTAATGACAGGGGCTGAGCAGTTCTTC. Amino acid sequence: CASSLALMTGAEQFF.

V is TRBV2 and J is TRBJ1-5; weak D call: TRBD1 (5 bases). The CDR3 has 14 residues. Trimming took 7 bases from V and 6 from J, leaving 16 bases between them. Germline V gene lookup returns CDR1 SNHLY and CDR2 FYNNEI. For the CDR3, the DNA is TGTGCCAGCAACCTTTACGGGGGTATTCAGCCCCAGCATTTT. Its translation: CASNLYGGIQPQHF.

This chain joins TRBV20-1 and TRBJ2-7, with TRBD2 identical over 7 bases. The CDR3 is 14 amino acids. Germline CDR1 reads DFQATT; CDR2 reads SNEGSKA (reference sequence). J lost 4 bases, V lost 5 bases, and 11 bases had no gene match. CDR3 protein: CSAFRDYKKYEQYF. The CDR3 nucleotides are TGCAGTGCTTTCCGGGACTACAAAAAATACGAGCAGTACTTC.

V and J are TRBV2 and TRBJ2-7; either TRBD1 or TRBD2 may fit D (6 bases each). Germline V gene sequence: CDR1 SNHLY, CDR2 FYNNEI. CDR3 length: 11 residues. Written as DNA, the CDR3 is TGTGGTGGGGGGCAAGGCTACGAGCAGTACTTC. It codes for CGGGQGYEQYF.

This clonotype has a handful of counts. The gene calls are TRBV12-3 or TRBV12-4 and TRBJ2-7; a possible D gene is TRBD2 (6 bases). Trimming pared 6 bases from V and 0 bases from J, leaving 15 bases between. This CDR3 is 15 amino acids long. In nucleotides, the CDR3 is TGTGCCAGCAGCCCTACGGACGGGAGCTCCTACGAGCAGTACTTC. Encoded protein: CASSPTDGSSYEQYF.